This is a list of T cell receptor beta chains from one sample in a study of T cell responses to AZD1222 COVID-19 vaccine. Assay: immunoSEQ multiplex PCR; the TCRdb copy retains only in-frame clones and omits some. The data show roughly 120,000 clones, about 86% seen once. Material: peripheral blood, obtained 28 days after the second AZD1222 dose. All receptors come from an adult who received the AZD1222 COVID-19 vaccine. Both conserved end residues are part of each CDR3. D genes are given only for firm matches. The size of a clone is reported for some rows only, either as once, few or many, or as a class for expanded clones.

v_gene	j_gene	abundance	d_gene	CDR3nt	CDR3aa
TRBV19	TRBJ2-7	.	TRBD2	TGTGCCAGTAGTACGACTAGCGGGGCCGTCTACGAGCAGTACTTC	CASSTTSGAVYEQYF
TRBV10-3	TRBJ1-3	.	TRBD1	TGTGCCATCAGCGGACAGGGCTTGGGAAACACCATATATTTT	CAISGQGLGNTIYF
TRBV10-3	TRBJ2-2	.	.	TGTGCCTCCCACGATGCGAACACCGGGGAGCTGTTTTTT	CASHDANTGELFF
TRBV19	TRBJ2-7	.	.	TGTGCCAGTATAGGGGATGACCCCTACGAGCAGTACTTC	CASIGDDPYEQYF
TRBV7-3	TRBJ1-6	.	TRBD1	TGTGCCAGCAGCTCATCAGGGGGCCTTAATTCACCCCTCCACTTT	CASSSSGGLNSPLHF
TRBV30	TRBJ1-1	.	.	TGTGCCTGGAGACCAGGGGTTATGACTGAAGCTTTCTTT	CAWRPGVMTEAFF
TRBV5-4	TRBJ1-1	.	.	TGTGCCAGCAGCTTGGATGGCGATCCAGCTTTCTTT	CASSLDGDPAFF
TRBV9	TRBJ1-5	.	.	TGTGCCAGCAGCGTGAGTTGGGGAAGGGATCAGCCCCAGCATTTT	CASSVSWGRDQPQHF
TRBV4-1	TRBJ1-2	once	.	TGCGCCAGCAGCCAAGATAGTACAGGAACTAACTATGGCTACACCTTC	CASSQDSTGTNYGYTF
TRBV7-9	TRBJ1-2	.	.	TGTGCCAGCAGCCCCTTGGGGGGAACGCACTCCGTTGGCTACACCTTC	CASSPLGGTHSVGYTF
TRBV19	TRBJ1-1	.	.	TGTGCCAGTAGGACACAGGGTAAGGACACTGAAGCTTTCTTT	CASRTQGKDTEAFF
TRBV5-6	TRBJ2-3	.	.	TGTGCCAGCAGCACTCCGGCTCAGGATACGCAGTATTTT	CASSTPAQDTQYF
TRBV5-8	TRBJ1-5	.	TRBD1	TGTGCCAGCAGCTTGGGGACAGGCCACAATCAGCCCCAGCATTTT	CASSLGTGHNQPQHF
TRBV6-6	TRBJ1-6	.	TRBD1	TGTGCCAGCAAGACAGGGGACCGTTCACCCCTCCACTTT	CASKTGDRSPLHF
TRBV27	TRBJ1-5	once	.	TGTGCCAGCAGTAAACAGGGAAGTTCGGATAGCAATCAGCCCCAGCATTTT	CASSKQGSSDSNQPQHF
TRBV19	TRBJ2-6	.	.	TGTGCCAGTAACTTGGAGGGTTTCCCTGGGGGGGCCAACGTCCTGACTTTC	CASNLEGFPGGANVLTF
TRBV3-1/TRBV3-2	TRBJ2-1	.	TRBD2	TGTGCCAGCAGCCTAGGGACTAGTTTCTACAATGAGCAGTTCTTC	CASSLGTSFYNEQFF
TRBV5-4	TRBJ1-4	.	.	TGTGCCAGCAGCTTGCTCCCAGGTGAAAAACTGTTTTTT	CASSLLPGEKLFF
TRBV7-9	TRBJ2-2	few	.	TGTGCCAGCAGCCTCGGTTACACCGGGGAGCTGTTTTTT	CASSLGYTGELFF
TRBV28	TRBJ2-5	few	.	TGTGCCAGCAGTTTTGCTAGTTCGCGGACCCAGTACTTC	CASSFASSRTQYF
TRBV7-9	TRBJ1-4	.	.	TGTGCCAGCAGCCCCAGCGGAGGGTTTAATGAAAAACTGTTTTTT	CASSPSGGFNEKLFF
TRBV28	TRBJ1-1	.	.	TGTGCCAGCAGTCCCCCGCAAACCCACATGAACACTGAAGCTTTCTTT	CASSPPQTHMNTEAFF
TRBV4-1	TRBJ2-2	.	TRBD2	TGCGCCAGCAGCCAAGAGGGGCGGGAGGTCAGGGGGGAGCTGTTTTTT	CASSQEGREVRGELFF
TRBV9	TRBJ1-2	.	TRBD1	TGTGCCAGCAGCGTTCGGTGGGACAGCCGGAGTAACACCTTC	CASSVRWDSRSNTF
TRBV28	TRBJ2-7	.	.	TGTGCCAGCAGTAAACAAGGCACCACCTACGAGCAGTACTTC	CASSKQGTTYEQYF
TRBV5-8	TRBJ1-5	.	.	TGTGCCACCGCGACTGAGACAGGCTTCAATCAGCCCCAGCATTTT	CATATETGFNQPQHF
TRBV7-3	TRBJ2-1	.	TRBD2	TGTGCCAGCAGCCCGGAGGGGGCTAGCGGGGTTCGAAATGAGCAGTTCTTC	CASSPEGASGVRNEQFF
TRBV7-9	TRBJ1-2	few	.	TGTGCCAGCAGCAGGGGAGGGGGAAATAACTATGGCTACACCTTC	CASSRGGGNNYGYTF
TRBV19	TRBJ2-3	once	TRBD1	TGTGCCACCAAGGGACAGGGGCCTAGCACAGATACGCAGTATTTT	CATKGQGPSTDTQYF
TRBV7-6	TRBJ2-7	.	TRBD2	TGTGCCAGCAGCTATGGGACTAGCGGGAACTCCTACGAGCAGTACTTC	CASSYGTSGNSYEQYF
TRBV29-1	TRBJ1-3	.	.	TGCAGCGTTCGAGCTGCTGGAAACACCATATATTTT	CSVRAAGNTIYF
TRBV27	TRBJ2-5	.	.	TGTGCCAGCAGAAAACTTTTTGGTCAAGAGACCCAGTACTTC	CASRKLFGQETQYF
TRBV6-2/TRBV6-3	TRBJ2-7	.	TRBD1	TGTGCCAGCAGCTCGGGACAGGGGGTCGGGCAGTACTTC	CASSSGQGVGQYF
TRBV27	TRBJ2-3	.	TRBD2	TGTGCCAGCAGTTTAAGCGGGAGCTCCGGAGATACGCAGTATTTT	CASSLSGSSGDTQYF
TRBV2	TRBJ1-2	.	.	TGTGCCAGCAGTGAGGAGTTCCACCACCTCTATGGCTACACCTTC	CASSEEFHHLYGYTF
TRBV25-1	TRBJ1-2	.	TRBD1	TGTGCCAGCAGTGATTTCCAAGGAGACAGGGGGGCTAACTATGGCTACACCTTC	CASSDFQGDRGANYGYTF
TRBV27	TRBJ1-1	.	TRBD1	TGTGCCAGCAGTGTAAGGACAGGAGTTGAAGCTTTCTTT	CASSVRTGVEAFF
TRBV29-1	TRBJ2-1	.	TRBD2	TGCAGCGCTCAGCGGGGCCTTTCCTACAATGAGCAGTTCTTC	CSAQRGLSYNEQFF
TRBV6-5	TRBJ1-5	.	.	TGTGCCAGCAGTCGGGGGGGCCGGCAGCCCCAGCATTTT	CASSRGGRQPQHF
TRBV7-2	TRBJ2-2	.	.	TGTGCCAGCAGCTTAGCGGCGCTGAACACCGGGGAGCTGTTTTTT	CASSLAALNTGELFF
TRBV7-9	TRBJ1-3	few	TRBD1	TGTGCCAGCAGCACCACCACGACAGGGACCAGCTCTGGAAACACCATATATTTT	CASSTTTTGTSSGNTIYF
TRBV21-1	TRBJ2-2	.	.	TGTGCCAGCAGCTCTCTAGGTCCCTCCGGGACATTTACCGGGGAGCTGTTTTTT	CASSSLGPSGTFTGELFF
TRBV28	TRBJ1-2	.	.	TGTGCCAGCATCCAACCGGGAAACTATGGCTACACCTTC	CASIQPGNYGYTF
TRBV5-1	TRBJ1-1	.	.	TGCGCCAGCAGCCTGTGGGGGAACACTGAAGCTTTCTTT	CASSLWGNTEAFF
TRBV4-1	TRBJ1-4	.	.	TGCGCCAGCAGCCTCCGGGGTCCTAATGAAAAACTGTTTTTT	CASSLRGPNEKLFF
TRBV19	TRBJ1-2	.	.	TGTGCCAGTAGCCCCCAGGGTTTTGGCTATGGCTACACCTTC	CASSPQGFGYGYTF
TRBV29-1	TRBJ2-1	.	TRBD2	TGCAGCGTTTCCCGACTAGCGGGGGGGTACAATGAGCAGTTCTTC	CSVSRLAGGYNEQFF
TRBV11-3	TRBJ2-7	.	.	TGTGCCAGCAGCTTGGACAGCACCTACGAGCAGTACTTC	CASSLDSTYEQYF
TRBV27	TRBJ2-2	few	.	TGTGCCAGCAGTTTACGGGGGGCGAGCACCGGGGAGCTGTTTTTT	CASSLRGASTGELFF
TRBV10-3	TRBJ2-2	.	.	TGTGCCATCAGTTCCGACAGTTCAGGCCGAGGCACCGGGGAGCTGTTTTTT	CAISSDSSGRGTGELFF
TRBV19	TRBJ1-2	.	TRBD1	TGTGCCAGTAGTAGGGACAGACCGCCCACCTATGGCTACACCTTC	CASSRDRPPTYGYTF
TRBV2	TRBJ1-1	.	.	TGTGCCAGCAGAGACAGTCTCCGGGGCACTGAAGCTTTCTTT	CASRDSLRGTEAFF
TRBV6-5	TRBJ2-7	.	TRBD1	TGTGCCAGCAGTTACCCGACAGGGGTTGGCTACGAGCAGTACTTC	CASSYPTGVGYEQYF
TRBV6-5	TRBJ1-1	.	.	TGTGCCAGCAGGCGGACGGGTATCGCTTTCACTGAAGCTTTCTTT	CASRRTGIAFTEAFF
TRBV28	TRBJ2-7	.	TRBD1	TGTGCCAGCAGCCTCGAATGGACAGGGGGTCACGAGCAGTACTTC	CASSLEWTGGHEQYF
TRBV29-1	TRBJ2-3	.	.	TGCAGCGTTGTAGGCGGTAGCACAGATACGCAGTATTTT	CSVVGGSTDTQYF
TRBV11-1	TRBJ2-5	.	.	TGTGCCAGCAGCTTGGGTTTCCTAGAGACCCAGTACTTC	CASSLGFLETQYF
TRBV3-1/TRBV3-2	TRBJ1-2	.	.	TGTGCCAGCAGCCAAGGGACAGAGAATGGCTACACCTTC	CASSQGTENGYTF
TRBV7-2	TRBJ2-7	.	TRBD2	TGTGCCAGCAGCTTTAACCAGGGAGGGTTTTACGAGCAGTACTTC	CASSFNQGGFYEQYF